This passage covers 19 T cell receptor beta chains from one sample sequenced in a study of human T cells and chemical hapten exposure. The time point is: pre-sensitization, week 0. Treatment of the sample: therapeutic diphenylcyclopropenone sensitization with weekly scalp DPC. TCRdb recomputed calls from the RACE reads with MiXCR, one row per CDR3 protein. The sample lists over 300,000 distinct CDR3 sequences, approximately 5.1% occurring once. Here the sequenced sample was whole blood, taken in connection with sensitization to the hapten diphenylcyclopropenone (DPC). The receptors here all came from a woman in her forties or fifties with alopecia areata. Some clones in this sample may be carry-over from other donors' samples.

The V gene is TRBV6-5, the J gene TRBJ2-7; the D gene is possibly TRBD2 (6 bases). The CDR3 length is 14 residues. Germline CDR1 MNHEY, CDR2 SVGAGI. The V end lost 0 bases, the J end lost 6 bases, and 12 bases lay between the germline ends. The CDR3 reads CASSYSRGSGEQYF. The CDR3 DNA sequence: TGTGCCAGCAGTTACTCGCGGGGATCGGGCGAGCAGTACTTC.

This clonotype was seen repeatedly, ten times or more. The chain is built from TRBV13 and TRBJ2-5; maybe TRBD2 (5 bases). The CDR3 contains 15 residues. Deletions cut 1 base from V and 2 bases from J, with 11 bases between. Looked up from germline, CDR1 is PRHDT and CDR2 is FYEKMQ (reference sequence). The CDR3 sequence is CASSLAASNQETQYF. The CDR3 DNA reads TGTGCCAGCAGCTTAGCGGCTAGCAATCAAGAGACCCAGTACTTC.

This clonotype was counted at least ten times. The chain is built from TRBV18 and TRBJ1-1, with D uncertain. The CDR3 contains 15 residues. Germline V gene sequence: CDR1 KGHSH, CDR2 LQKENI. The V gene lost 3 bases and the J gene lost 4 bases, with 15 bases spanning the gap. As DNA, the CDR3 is TGTGCCAGCTCACCGCTCGGGGAATGGGGCACTGAAGCTTTCTTT. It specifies CASSPLGEWGTEAFF.

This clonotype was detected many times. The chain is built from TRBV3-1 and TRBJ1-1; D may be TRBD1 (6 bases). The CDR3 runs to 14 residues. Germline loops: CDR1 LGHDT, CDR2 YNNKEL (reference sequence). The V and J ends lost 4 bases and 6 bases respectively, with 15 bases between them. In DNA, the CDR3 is TGTGCCAGCAGCCCAACGGTAGGGGGACCTGAAGCTTTCTTT. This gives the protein CASSPTVGGPEAFF.

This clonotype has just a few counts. The CDR3, as DNA: TGTGCCAGCAGTTTTACGGGACAGAGCACAGATACGCAGTATTTT. Its protein product is CASSFTGQSTDTQYF. The rearrangement links TRBV28 to TRBJ2-3; 7 bases map to TRBD1. The CDR3 spans 15 residues. After removal of 3 bases from V and 0 bases from J, the junction contained 3 bases not matched to a gene. Looked up from germline, CDR1 is MDHEN and CDR2 is SYDVKM.

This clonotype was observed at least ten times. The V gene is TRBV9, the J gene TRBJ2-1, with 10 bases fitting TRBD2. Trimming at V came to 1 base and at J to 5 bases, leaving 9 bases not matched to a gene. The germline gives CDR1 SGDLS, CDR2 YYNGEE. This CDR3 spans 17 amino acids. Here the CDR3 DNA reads TGTGCCAGCAGCGTACGACTGGGGAGCGGGAGGGACAATGAGCAGTTCTTC. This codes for CASSVRLGSGRDNEQFF.

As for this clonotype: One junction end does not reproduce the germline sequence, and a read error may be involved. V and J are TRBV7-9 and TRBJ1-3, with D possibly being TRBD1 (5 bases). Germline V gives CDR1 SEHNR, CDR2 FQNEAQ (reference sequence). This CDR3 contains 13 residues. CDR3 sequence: CASSPLPRTFLVF. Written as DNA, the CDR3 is TGTGCCAGCAGCCCCCTCCCAAGGACATTTCTCGTTTTT.

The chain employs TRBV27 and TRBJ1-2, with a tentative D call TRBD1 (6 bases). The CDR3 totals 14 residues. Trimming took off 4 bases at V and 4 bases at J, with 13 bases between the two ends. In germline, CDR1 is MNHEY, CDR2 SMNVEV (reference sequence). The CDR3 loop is CASSSSRTAYGYTF. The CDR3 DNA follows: TGTGCCAGCAGTTCGAGCAGGACAGCCTATGGCTACACCTTC.

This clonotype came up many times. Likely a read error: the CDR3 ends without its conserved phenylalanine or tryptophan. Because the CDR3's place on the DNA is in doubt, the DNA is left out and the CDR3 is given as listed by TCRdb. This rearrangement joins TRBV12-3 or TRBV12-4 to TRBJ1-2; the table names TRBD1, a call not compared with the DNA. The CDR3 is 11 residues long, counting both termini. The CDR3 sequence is CASSFGATARM.

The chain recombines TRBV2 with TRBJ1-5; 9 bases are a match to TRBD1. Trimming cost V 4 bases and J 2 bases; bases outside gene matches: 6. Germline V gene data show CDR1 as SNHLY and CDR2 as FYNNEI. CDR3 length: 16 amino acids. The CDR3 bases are TGTGCCAGCAGTGGCCCGGGACAGGGTCGCAATCAGCCCCAGCATTTT. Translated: CASSGPGQGRNQPQHF.

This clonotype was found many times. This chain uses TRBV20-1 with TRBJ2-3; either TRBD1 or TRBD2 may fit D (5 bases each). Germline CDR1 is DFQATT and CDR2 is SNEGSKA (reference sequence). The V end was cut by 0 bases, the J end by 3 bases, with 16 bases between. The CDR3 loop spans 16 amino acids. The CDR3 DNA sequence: TGCAGTGCTAGAGATGAGGAGCCGGGGCAGACAGATACGCAGTATTTT. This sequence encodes CSARDEEPGQTDTQYF.

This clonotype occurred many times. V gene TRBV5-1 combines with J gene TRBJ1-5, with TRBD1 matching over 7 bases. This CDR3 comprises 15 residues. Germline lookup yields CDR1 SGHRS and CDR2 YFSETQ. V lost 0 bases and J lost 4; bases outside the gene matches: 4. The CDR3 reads CASSLGDSTNQPQHF. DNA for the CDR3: TGCGCCAGCAGCTTGGGGGACAGCACTAATCAGCCCCAGCATTTT.

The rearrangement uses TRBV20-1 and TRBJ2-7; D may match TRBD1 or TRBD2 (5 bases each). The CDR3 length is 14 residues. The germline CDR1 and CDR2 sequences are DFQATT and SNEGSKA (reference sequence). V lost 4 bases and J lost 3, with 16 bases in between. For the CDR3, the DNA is TGCAGTGCTACCACCGGGACGGTATACTACGAGCAGTACTTC. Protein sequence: CSATTGTVYYEQYF.

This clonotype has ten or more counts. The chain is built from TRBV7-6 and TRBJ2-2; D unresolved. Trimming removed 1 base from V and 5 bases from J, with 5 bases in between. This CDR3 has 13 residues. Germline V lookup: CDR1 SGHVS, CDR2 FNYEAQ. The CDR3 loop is CASSLVITGELFF. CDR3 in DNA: TGTGCCAGCAGCTTAGTGATAACCGGGGAGCTGTTTTTT.

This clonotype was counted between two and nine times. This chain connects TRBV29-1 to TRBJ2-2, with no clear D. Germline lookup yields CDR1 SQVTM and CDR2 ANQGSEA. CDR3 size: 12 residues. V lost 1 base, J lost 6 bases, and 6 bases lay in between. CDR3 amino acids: CSVEGSAGELFF. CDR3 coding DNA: TGCAGCGTTGAAGGATCAGCCGGGGAGCTGTTTTTT.

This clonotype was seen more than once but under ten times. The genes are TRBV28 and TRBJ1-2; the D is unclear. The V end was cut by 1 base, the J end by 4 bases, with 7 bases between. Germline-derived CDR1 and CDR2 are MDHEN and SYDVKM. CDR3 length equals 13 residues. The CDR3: CASSLSVAYGYTF. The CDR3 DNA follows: TGTGCCAGCAGTTTATCGGTGGCCTATGGCTACACCTTC.

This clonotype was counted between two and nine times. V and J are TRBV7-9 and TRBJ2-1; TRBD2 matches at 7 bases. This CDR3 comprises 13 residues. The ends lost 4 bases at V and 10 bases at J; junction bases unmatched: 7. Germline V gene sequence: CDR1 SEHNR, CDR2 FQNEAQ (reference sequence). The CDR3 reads CASSSLSGDEQFF. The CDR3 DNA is TGTGCCAGCAGCTCCTTAAGCGGGGACGAGCAGTTCTTC.

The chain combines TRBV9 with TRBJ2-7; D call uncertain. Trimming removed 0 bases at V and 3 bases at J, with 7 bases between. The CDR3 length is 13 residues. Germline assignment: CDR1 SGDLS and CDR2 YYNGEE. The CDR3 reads CASSVGNSYEQYF. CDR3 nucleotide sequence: TGTGCCAGCAGCGTAGGCAACAGCTACGAGCAGTACTTC.

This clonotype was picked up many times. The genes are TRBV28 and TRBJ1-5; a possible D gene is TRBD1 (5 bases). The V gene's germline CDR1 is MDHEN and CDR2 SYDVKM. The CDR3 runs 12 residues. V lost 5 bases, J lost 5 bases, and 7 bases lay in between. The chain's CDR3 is CASSRGDQPQHF. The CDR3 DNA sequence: TGTGCCAGCAGTCGAGGGGATCAGCCCCAGCATTTT.